The source of this T cell receptor (beta chain) is a study of blood T cell repertoires in COVID-19. Overall study context: The United States, Italy and Spain provided the acute and convalescent COVID-19 samples. The analysed material was cDNA or gDNA that came from T cells, B-cell-depleted T cells, or PBMCs.

In the study's own analysis: Amplification of reference gene primers was used by the study to estimate nucleated cell counts. This table comes from immunoSEQ multiplex PCR, and its TCRdb copy is limited to in-frame clones, with some not included. V, J and clone size were drawn from that table, and D and trimming were deduced from the DNA. The sample records around 230,000 clones, roughly 89% being singletons. The V and J ends lost 10 bases and 0 bases respectively, with 22 bases between them. CDR1 and CDR2 from the germline V gene are MDHEN and SYDVKM. This CDR3 spans 18 amino acids. The J gene is TRBJ2-6, the V gene TRBV28, with unresolved D. Sequences were obtained from peripheral blood. The TCR sequence derives from a man in his thirties or forties who had recovered from COVID-19. CDR3 loop: CAIPSFSGPSSGANVLTF. The CDR3 DNA reads as TGTGCCATCCCCAGTTTTTCAGGCCCCAGCTCTGGGGCCAACGTCCTGACTTTC. Full variable domain (outside the CDR3, taken from reference TRBV28 and TRBJ2-6): DVKVTQSSRYLVKRTGEKVFLECVQDMDHENMFWYRQDPGLGLRLIYFSYDVKMKEKGDIPEGYSVSREKKERFSLILESASTNQTSMYLCAIPSFSGPSSGANVLTFGAGSRLTVL.